The 21 T cell receptor beta chains presented below share a single source sample, sequenced in a study of T-cell reconstitution after alpha-beta-depleted transplantation in children (dated by TCRdb to the mid-2010s). The library relied on PCR. The sequencing machine was an Illumina HiSeq 2500. TCR library preparation used molecular barcoding, with unique molecular identifiers applied to normalize quantification of the TCRbeta repertoire. The public reads were run again by TCRdb, first through fastp at Q25 and then through MiXCR, and only productive beta chains were kept. CDR3 protein sequences are deduplicated, and each keeps its most common genes and DNA. Present in this sample are some 490,000 distinct CDR3 sequences, approximately 12% of which were seen just once. The ten largest clones take up about 6% of the sample. The sample in question was PBMCs from the stem cell graft donor, obtained from the stem cell graft. The receptors derive from a human donor who donated a stem cell graft to a child with combined immunodeficiency.

V is TRBV7-8 and J is TRBJ2-5, with TRBD1 identical over 12 bases. The J segment lost 5 bases and the V segment lost 5 bases, leaving 6 bases of the junction unmatched. Germline V CDR1 and CDR2: SGHVS, FQNEAQ. The CDR3 has 15 amino acids. This chain's CDR3 is CASSRDRGPPETQYF. The CDR3 DNA sequence: TGTGCCAGCAGCCGGGACAGGGGGCCCCCGGAGACCCAGTACTTC.

This clonotype was seen a few times. This rearrangement joins TRBV28 to TRBJ2-7, with D possibly matching TRBD2 (6 bases). Germline V gene lookup returns CDR1 MDHEN and CDR2 SYDVKM. With 10 bases removed from V and 2 bases from J, the gap between germline ends came to 24 bases. The CDR3 extends over 16 amino acids. This CDR3 is CATAVPPGEAAYEQYF. The CDR3 bases are TGTGCCACTGCTGTCCCCCCGGGGGAGGCGGCCTACGAGCAGTACTTC.

The CDR3 sequence: CASSSTGVLQETQYF. The CDR3 DNA follows: TGTGCCAGCAGCTCTACAGGGGTACTTCAAGAGACCCAGTACTTC. The chain joins TRBV7-6 to TRBJ2-5, with 7 bases lining up with TRBD1. Germline V gene data show CDR1 as SGHVS and CDR2 as FNYEAQ. The CDR3 runs to 15 residues. The V and J ends lost 4 bases and 2 bases, in that order; junction bases with no gene match: 7.

This chain connects TRBV7-9 to TRBJ1-4; 7 nucleotides align to TRBD1. The CDR3 totals 16 residues. The ends lost 4 bases at V and 5 bases at J; junction bases unmatched: 10. Germline CDR1 is SEHNR and CDR2 is FQNEAQ (reference sequence). CDR3 loop: CASSSSQGDKNEKLFF. For the CDR3, the DNA is TGTGCCAGCAGCTCGTCTCAGGGGGATAAGAATGAAAAACTGTTTTTT.

This clonotype appeared a few times. V gene TRBV20-1 combines with J gene TRBJ2-2; 7 positions agree with TRBD2. Germline values: CDR1 DFQATT, CDR2 SNEGSKA (reference sequence). This CDR3 contains 16 residues. The V and J ends lost 5 bases and 5 bases, in that order; junction bases with no gene match: 14. CDR3 in amino acids: CSAQTGAGVRTGELFF. The CDR3 DNA is TGCAGTGCTCAAACTGGGGCGGGAGTAAGGACCGGGGAGCTGTTTTTT.

This clonotype appeared many times. The chain links TRBV6-2 or TRBV6-3 to TRBJ2-2; possible D gene TRBD1, 5 bases. V was trimmed by 2 bases and J by 7 bases, leaving 14 bases between them. The CDR3 is made up of 15 amino acids. CDR1 is MNHEY, CDR2 SVGEGT, per germline. The CDR3 is CASSYVQGLSGELFF. In nucleotides, the CDR3 is TGTGCCAGCAGTTACGTTCAGGGATTGAGCGGGGAGCTGTTTTTT.

The chain is built from TRBV11-3 and TRBJ2-2, with a possible D match to TRBD2 (5 bases). The V gene lost 2 bases and the J gene lost 5 bases, with 9 bases spanning the gap. There are 14 residues in the CDR3. Germline CDR1 SGHNT, CDR2 YENEEA. This CDR3 reads CASSLFGETGELFF. CDR3 DNA sequence: TGTGCCAGCAGCTTATTCGGGGAGACCGGGGAGCTGTTTTTT.

V is TRBV7-2 and J is TRBJ2-1; TRBD2 matches at 8 bases. The CDR3 is 15 amino acids. The germline V gene encodes CDR1 SGHTA and CDR2 FQGNSA. The V segment lost 1 base and the J segment 7 bases; nucleotides outside the gene matches: 6. Here the CDR3 DNA reads TGTGCCAGCAGCTTAGGGCGGGGGGCTGGTAATGAGCAGTTCTTC. This codes for CASSLGRGAGNEQFF.

A note on this clonotype: The junction departs from the called germline gene at one end, perhaps through a read error. V usage is TRBV27 and J usage is TRBJ2-7, with 7 positions matching TRBD1. Germline assignment: CDR1 MNHEY and CDR2 SMNVEV (reference sequence). The CDR3 spans 11 residues. The DNA of the CDR3 is TGCCTAACAGGGGATATCTACGAGCAGTACTTC. As protein: CLTGDIYEQYF.

The chain has TRBV12-3 or TRBV12-4 and TRBJ1-3; possible D gene TRBD1, 5 bases. V lost 7 bases to trimming and J lost 3 bases, with 19 bases between them. The CDR3 consists of 16 residues. CDR3 in DNA: TGTGCCAGCAACGCGGCGACGCCGGGGGATGGAAACACCATATATTTT. It is translated as CASNAATPGDGNTIYF.

The J gene is TRBJ2-1, the V gene TRBV14; 10 nucleotides line up with TRBD2. J was trimmed by 8 bases and V by 3 bases; bases with no gene match: 13. Per the germline V gene, CDR1 is SGHDN and CDR2 is FVKESK. The CDR3 is 17 amino acids. CDR3 in amino acids: CASSQTTTSGPGDEQFF. Here the CDR3 DNA reads TGTGCCAGCAGCCAGACCACGACTAGCGGGCCTGGGGATGAGCAGTTCTTC.

CDR3 amino acids: CASSYGQGTNQPQHF. CDR3 bases: TGTGCCAGCAGTTACGGGCAGGGGACCAATCAGCCCCAGCATTTT. J is TRBJ1-5 and V is TRBV6-2 or TRBV6-3, with D possibly being TRBD1 (6 bases). The V end was cut by 2 bases, the J end by 3 bases, with 11 bases between. Germline loops: CDR1 MNHEY, CDR2 SVGEGT. The CDR3 contains 15 residues.

The rearrangement links TRBV27 to TRBJ2-2, with no clear D. CDR1 and CDR2 from the germline V gene are MNHEY and SMNVEV (reference sequence). The CDR3 consists of 14 residues. V lost 2 bases and J lost 1, with 5 bases in between. The CDR3 DNA reads TGTGCCAGCAGTTTACAGGAGAACACCGGGGAGCTGTTTTTT. The encoded protein is CASSLQENTGELFF.

The rearrangement links TRBV7-3 to TRBJ2-1; D is unclear. V was trimmed by 3 bases and J by 0 bases, leaving 9 bases between them. Germline V CDR1 and CDR2: SGHTA, FQGTGA. The CDR3 runs to 15 residues. CDR3 bases: TGTGCCAGCAGCTTTGGGTTTAGCTCCTACAATGAGCAGTTCTTC. Protein: CASSFGFSSYNEQFF.

Ten or more counts support this clonotype. The chain is built from TRBV5-1 and TRBJ2-2, with D hard to call. Germline lookup yields CDR1 SGHRS and CDR2 YFSETQ. This CDR3 has 14 residues. V dropped 0 bases and J dropped 3 bases, with 6 bases sitting between them. The CDR3 sequence: CASSLAADTGELFF. The DNA of the CDR3 is TGCGCCAGCAGCTTGGCGGCGGACACCGGGGAGCTGTTTTTT.

The chain links TRBV9 to TRBJ2-2; 7 positions match TRBD2. Germline V lookup: CDR1 SGDLS, CDR2 YYNGEE. The CDR3 extends over 17 amino acids. The V and J ends lost 4 bases and 5 bases, in that order; junction bases with no gene match: 14. The CDR3 loop is CASSPRLAPKATGELFF. The CDR3 DNA is TGTGCCAGCAGCCCGAGACTAGCCCCTAAGGCGACCGGGGAGCTGTTTTTT. Variable domain in full (rest from reference TRBV9 and TRBJ2-2): DSGVTQTPKHLITATGQRVTLRCSPRSGDLSVYWYQQSLDQGLQFLIQYYNGEERAKGNILERFSAQQFPDLHSELNLSSLELGDSALYFCASSPRLAPKATGELFFGEGSRLTVL.

In this sample, this clonotype turned up a few times. This chain connects TRBV12-3 or TRBV12-4 to TRBJ2-2; D unclear. The CDR3 has 12 residues. V was clipped by 10 bases and J by 6 bases, with 12 bases between them. The CDR3 DNA is TGTGCCATTGCTGGGTCGGCCGGGGAGCTGTTTTTT. Protein: CAIAGSAGELFF.

In its sample, this clonotype was seen many times. V is TRBV28 and J is TRBJ1-1, with D hard to call. V was cut by 10 bases and J by 6 bases, with 12 bases left in between. Per the germline V gene, CDR1 is MDHEN and CDR2 is SYDVKM. This CDR3 is 11 amino acids long. CDR3 coding DNA: TGTGCCACTAAAGTAGGGCCTGAAGCTTTCTTT. It specifies CATKVGPEAFF.

This clonotype came up many times. The CDR3 reads CASSRSGTGADEQFF. DNA for the CDR3: TGTGCCAGCAGCCGGTCGGGAACAGGGGCCGATGAGCAGTTCTTC. The chain carries TRBV5-5 and TRBJ2-1; 7 bases line up with TRBD1. The J segment lost 8 bases and the V segment lost 4 bases, leaving 12 bases of the junction unmatched. This CDR3 spans 15 amino acids. Germline V gene data show CDR1 as SGHKS and CDR2 as YYEKEE (reference sequence).

The chain couples TRBV18 to TRBJ1-5; no definite D call. Trimming pared 3 bases from V and 3 bases from J, leaving 9 bases between. The CDR3 loop spans 14 amino acids. Germline CDR1 and CDR2: KGHSH and LQKENI. CDR3: CASSPGGLNQPQHF. CDR3 coding DNA: TGTGCCAGCTCACCGGGAGGTCTCAATCAGCCCCAGCATTTT.

This clonotype was found many times. The CDR3 nucleotides read TGTGCCAGCAGTTTCCGGACTAGCGGCACAGCTGAGACCCAGTACTTC. It specifies CASSFRTSGTAETQYF. This chain connects TRBV12-3 or TRBV12-4 to TRBJ2-5, with 10 bases aligning to TRBD2. V lost 3 bases and J lost 5; bases outside the gene matches: 9. The CDR3 runs 16 residues.